These 9 T cell receptor beta chains share one sample of origin, sequenced in a study of post-analysis software for immune sequencing data. The study, taken as a whole, reports: With TRBV5-6, TRBV5-1 and TRBV20-1 included, about five TRBV segments were more frequent in patients than in controls.

Tagging with unique molecular identifiers was a feature of the TCR beta cDNA libraries. MiXCR, run by TCRdb on the PCR reads, gives a single entry per CDR3 protein. The sample has about 500,000 distinct CDR3 sequences, approximately 45% seen once. These receptors' targets are unknown. The specimen was blood. The receptors were gathered from a girl between 10 and 17 years old with multiple sclerosis.

This clonotype has a handful of counts. The chain recombines TRBV7-2 with TRBJ2-7; 7 bases match TRBD1. This CDR3 has 15 residues. V dropped 4 bases and J dropped 0; count of bases not matched to a gene: 6. The germline V gene has CDR1 SGHTA and CDR2 FQGNSA. The CDR3 here is CASSSPTGRSYEQYF. CDR3 DNA: TGTGCCAGCAGCTCCCCGACAGGGCGCTCCTACGAGCAGTACTTC.

V gene TRBV24-1 combines with J gene TRBJ1-1; the D gene is possibly TRBD1 (6 bases). Looked up from germline, CDR1 is KGHDR and CDR2 is SFDVKD. V was cut by 9 bases and J by 1 base, with 11 bases left in between. The CDR3 has 13 residues. CDR3 sequence: CATRDRSNTEAFF. DNA of the CDR3: TGTGCCACCCGAGACAGGTCGAACACTGAAGCTTTCTTT.

The genes are TRBV5-1 and TRBJ2-1; 8 bases match TRBD1. The length of the CDR3 is 15 residues. CDR1 and CDR2 from the germline V gene are SGHRS and YFSETQ. The J segment lost 9 bases and the V segment lost 3 bases, leaving 11 bases of the junction unmatched. CDR3 DNA: TGCGCCAGCAGCTACGGGGACAGGCGCGCCAGTGAGCAGTTCTTC. As protein: CASSYGDRRASEQFF.

This clonotype occurred a few times. This chain joins TRBV9 and TRBJ2-7, with TRBD2 matching over 7 bases. The CDR3 is made up of 17 amino acids. Germline V gene data show CDR1 as SGDLS and CDR2 as YYNGEE. With V trimmed by 2 bases and J by 3 bases, 14 bases remained unmatched. In DNA, the CDR3 is TGTGCCAGCAGCGTCGGACTAGACCCAACCCCACTCTACGAGCAGTACTTC. Its translation is CASSVGLDPTPLYEQYF.

The rearrangement uses TRBV10-3 and TRBJ2-7; D uncertain. Germline V lookup: CDR1 ENHRY, CDR2 SYGVKD. V lost 3 bases and J lost 3, with 15 bases in between. This CDR3 contains 15 residues. Here the CDR3 reads CAISDPSVSLYEQYF. CDR3 nucleotides: TGTGCCATCAGTGACCCGAGCGTATCGCTCTACGAGCAGTACTTC.

The CDR3 here is CASSLVGARIEQYF. DNA for the CDR3: TGCGCCAGCAGCTTGGTCGGGGCTCGGATCGAGCAGTACTTC. The chain carries TRBV5-1 and TRBJ2-7; the D gene could be TRBD1 or TRBD2 (5 bases each). The CDR3 has 14 residues. Germline values: CDR1 SGHRS, CDR2 YFSETQ. V shed 0 bases and J shed 6 bases, with 13 bases lying between them.

The sample holds a few counts of this clonotype. In DNA form, the CDR3 reads TGCGCCAGCAGCTTGGTGGCTAGCGGGAGGGCCGAGCAGTACTTC. Protein product: CASSLVASGRAEQYF. This chain joins TRBV5-1 and TRBJ2-7; 12 bases are shared with TRBD2. Per germline, CDR1 SGHRS and CDR2 YFSETQ. V was clipped by 0 bases and J by 6 bases; unmatched bases: 4. The CDR3 loop spans 15 amino acids.

The chain joins TRBV9 to TRBJ1-6; 8 bases match TRBD1. Germline V CDR1 and CDR2: SGDLS, YYNGEE. The CDR3 contains 14 residues. V shed 4 bases, J shed 5 bases, and the junction held 2 bases outside the gene matches. The CDR3 protein is CASSRQGNNSPLHF. CDR3 bases: TGTGCCAGCAGCCGACAGGGGAATAATTCACCCCTCCACTTT.

This clonotype was found a few times. The chain is built from TRBV4-2 and TRBJ1-2; D gene ambiguous. Per germline, CDR1 LGHNA and CDR2 YNFKEQ. V was cut by 0 bases and J by 5 bases, with 10 bases left in between. This CDR3 contains 14 residues. In DNA form, the CDR3 reads TGTGCCAGCAGCCAAGAAGTTTCCCCTTATGGCTACACCTTC. Its protein product is CASSQEVSPYGYTF.